The source of this T cell receptor beta chain is a study of CDR3 diversity in severe acne. The CDR3 covers 18 residues. Trimming took 3 bases from V and 2 from J; bases not matched to a gene: 14. Germline lookup yields CDR1 SEHNR and CDR2 FQNEAQ (reference sequence). TCRdb re-derived calls from the PCR reads in MiXCR, one entry per CDR3 protein. The data show around 91,000 distinct CDR3 sequences, with under 65% seen just once and over 11% held by the top ten. This clonotype came up many times. The sample taken for sequencing was blood. The chain is built from TRBV7-9 and TRBJ2-3, with 7 bases fitting TRBD1. The receptor's source is a male donor in good health, without acne. CDR3 protein: CASSLRGGDALDTDTQYF. The CDR3 DNA reads as TGTGCCAGCAGCTTGCGAGGGGGCGATGCCCTTGACACAGATACGCAGTATTTT.